This T cell receptor beta chain stems from a study of CD8+ T cells in alopecia areata. V shed 5 bases and J shed 5 bases, with 13 bases lying between them. This CDR3 region has 15 residues. Looked up from germline, CDR1 is SGHVS and CDR2 is FNYEAQ. This clone showed up just a few times. Its antigen is still unknown. Specified treatment: oral pan-JAK inhibitor, 5-10 mg twice daily. Extracted RNA was reverse transcribed into cDNA, the sequencing template. Assay: immunoSEQ multiplex PCR; the TCRdb copy retains only in-frame clones and omits some. The sample has 180,000 or so clones; approximately 55% are singletons. Study observations and caveats: Under tofacitinib, fewer expanded CD8+ clones appeared among the top 100 scalp clones. During tofacitinib treatment, many expanded lesional clones remained in scalp and blood.

This TCR derives from a human donor with alopecia areata. The material was CD8+ T cells sorted from blood, obtained at week 24, from a patient treated with tofacitinib. V is TRBV7-6 and J is TRBJ2-6; tentative D call: TRBD1 (6 bases). The CDR3: CASSPGQSRANVLTF. CDR3 DNA sequence: TGTGCCAGCAGCCCAGGACAGTCCCGGGCCAACGTCCTGACTTTC.